This T cell receptor (beta chain) emerged from a study of T cells after yellow fever vaccination. Germline loops: CDR1 SGHTA, CDR2 FQGNSA. V lost 5 bases and J 3 bases, leaving 11 bases between the germline ends. CDR3 size: 14 residues. TCRdb recomputed calls from the 5' RACE reads with MiXCR, one row per CDR3 protein. Of a few hundred thousand distinct CDR3 sequences listed, around 13% are singletons. Study-wide results and caveats: Most clones from primary vaccination were detected again post-booster (roughly 95% CD4, around 90% CD8). When the response was secondary, it was weaker but reached its peak faster, day 5 versus 15. Abundant clonotypes from the bulk population could contaminate FACS-sorted repertoires.

As for this clonotype: No antigen is known for it.

The material was CD4+ T cells sorted from PBMCs, obtained 15 days after the yellow fever booster vaccination. The rearrangement links TRBV7-2 to TRBJ2-4, with D tentatively TRBD2 (6 bases). The TCR originated in a man aged 18-30 years who received the YFV17D yellow fever vaccine. DNA for the CDR3: TGTGCCAGCAGCCCCCAGGGAGGCAAAAACATTCAGTACTTC. Translation gives CASSPQGGKNIQYF. The full variable domain, completed using reference TRBV7-2 and TRBJ2-4, is GAGVSQSPSNKVTEKGKDVELRCDPISGHTALYWYRQSLGQGLEFLIYFQGNSAPDKSGLPSDRFSAERTGGSVSTLTIQRTQQEDSAVYLCASSPQGGKNIQYFGAGTRLSVL.